A single sample gave rise to the 24 T cell receptor beta chains below, sequenced in a study of cytomegalovirus exposure and HLA in healthy donors. The PCR made use of 60 Vbeta and 13 Jbeta primers. Generated by immunoSEQ multiplex PCR, the TCRdb table keeps only in-frame clones and is missing some. The table includes 150,000 or so clones, 78% detected once. The sequenced material came from PBMCs. The receptor source for this set is a man aged 35-49 years in good health and CMV-seropositive.

The chain couples TRBV30 to TRBJ1-1; D perhaps matches TRBD1 (5 bases). Trimming took off 4 bases at V and 6 bases at J, with 27 bases between the two ends. This CDR3 region has 17 residues. Per the germline V gene, CDR1 is GTSNPN and CDR2 is SVGIG (reference sequence). The CDR3 DNA is TGTGCCTGGACCTTCCGAGCTTGGGGCAGGGCACGGGCTGAAGCTTTCTTT. Its translation: CAWTFRAWGRARAEAFF.

This clone occurred a few times. V gene TRBV6-1 combines with J gene TRBJ2-2, with TRBD2 as a possible D gene (5 bases). CDR3 length equals 15 residues. V was cut by 4 bases and J by 0 bases, with 9 bases left in between. CDR1 is MNHNS and CDR2 is SASEGT in the germline V gene. In nucleotides, the CDR3 is TGTGCCAGCAGTGTAGGCGGGCCGAACACCGGGGAGCTGTTTTTT. It specifies CASSVGGPNTGELFF.

The chain couples TRBV7-9 to TRBJ2-1, with D possibly being TRBD1 (6 bases). Germline V lookup: CDR1 SEHNR, CDR2 FQNEAQ (reference sequence). V lost 1 base to trimming and J lost 7 bases, with 14 bases between them. The CDR3 contains 15 residues. CDR3 sequence reads: CASSLEQGIRNEQFF. The DNA of the CDR3 is TGTGCCAGCAGCTTAGAGCAGGGGATTCGAAATGAGCAGTTCTTC.

The genes are TRBV15 and TRBJ1-2; no reliable D call. The germline CDR1 and CDR2 sequences are LNHNV and YYDKDF (reference sequence). The CDR3 runs to 12 residues. The V end lost 3 bases, the J end lost 8 bases, and 10 bases lay between the germline ends. The CDR3 sequence is CATSRGREGYTF. DNA for the CDR3: TGTGCCACCAGCAGGGGGAGAGAGGGCTACACCTTC.

For the CDR3, the DNA is TGTGCCAGCAGCGCACGGGACAGCGACAATGAGCAGTTCTTC. As protein: CASSARDSDNEQFF. The genes are TRBV7-8 and TRBJ2-1; 7 bases map to TRBD1. The CDR3 is 14 amino acids. Losses at the gene ends were 5 bases for V and 5 bases for J; bases not matched to a gene: 6. Germline V gene lookup returns CDR1 SGHVS and CDR2 FQNEAQ. The full variable domain, rest sourced from reference TRBV7-8 and TRBJ2-1, is GAGVSQSPRYKVAKRGQDVALRCDPISGHVSLFWYQQALGQGPEFLTYFQNEAQLDKSGLPSDRFFAERPEGSVSTLKIQRTQQEDSAVYLCASSARDSDNEQFFGPGTRLTVL.

The chain links TRBV6-4 to TRBJ1-2; 8 bases map to TRBD1. The CDR3 covers 13 residues. With V trimmed by 6 bases and J by 1 base, 1 base remained unmatched. CDR1 and CDR2 from the germline V gene are MRHNA and SNTAGT. The CDR3 DNA follows: TGTGCCAGCAGACAGGGGGTTAACTATGGCTACACCTTC. Its translation: CASRQGVNYGYTF.

This clone has just one count. The rearrangement links TRBV4-3 to TRBJ2-1; D gene unclear. The CDR3 totals 17 residues. Germline V gene data show CDR1 as LGHNA and CDR2 as YSLEER. The V gene lost 0 bases and the J gene lost 7 bases, with 19 bases spanning the gap. CDR3 sequence reads: CASSQEVMVPSRNEQFF. The DNA of the CDR3 is TGCGCCAGCAGCCAAGAGGTCATGGTTCCTTCGAGGAATGAGCAGTTCTTC.

The rearrangement joins TRBV7-3 to TRBJ2-1; 7 bases map to TRBD2. The CDR3 covers 13 residues. The V and J ends lost 5 bases and 8 bases, in that order; junction bases with no gene match: 6. CDR1 is SGHTA, CDR2 FQGTGA, per germline. The CDR3 DNA sequence: TGTGCCAGCAGCACCGGAGGGAGGGATGAGCAGTTCTTC. Protein sequence: CASSTGGRDEQFF.

The chain couples TRBV29-1 to TRBJ1-1, with TRBD1 matching over 7 bases. Per germline, CDR1 SQVTM and CDR2 ANQGSEA. V was pared by 3 bases and J by 9 bases, with 13 bases of the junction left unmatched. The CDR3 consists of 14 residues. The CDR3 is CSVETGLLKEKAFF. The CDR3 bases are TGCAGCGTTGAGACAGGGTTATTAAAGGAGAAAGCTTTCTTT. Filled out from reference TRBV29-1 and TRBJ1-1, the complete variable domain reads SAVISQKPSRDICQRGTSLTIQCQVDSQVTMMFWYRQQPGQSLTLIATANQGSEATYESGFVIDKFPISRPNLTFSTLTVSNMSPEDSSIYLCSVETGLLKEKAFFGQGTRLTVV.

The chain couples TRBV15 to TRBJ2-7; 8 nucleotides line up with TRBD1. CDR3 length: 15 amino acids. The V segment lost 3 bases and the J segment 6 bases; nucleotides outside the gene matches: 10. Germline values: CDR1 LNHNV, CDR2 YYDKDF (reference sequence). This CDR3 reads CATSRRTGRVSEQYF. The CDR3 DNA sequence: TGTGCCACCAGCAGGAGGACAGGGCGGGTAAGCGAGCAGTACTTC.

The V call is TRBV27, the J call TRBJ2-7; TRBD2 matches at 10 bases. The CDR3 consists of 15 residues. V lost 2 bases, J lost 3 bases, and 4 bases stayed unmatched. Germline V CDR1 and CDR2: MNHEY, SMNVEV (reference sequence). Written as DNA, the CDR3 is TGTGCCAGCAGTTTAGGGCTAGCGGGAGTCTACGAGCAGTACTTC. It translates to CASSLGLAGVYEQYF.

The rearrangement links TRBV19 to TRBJ2-1; 9 nucleotides agree with TRBD1. Germline loops: CDR1 LNHDA, CDR2 SQIVND (reference sequence). V lost 4 bases to trimming and J lost 7 bases; unmatched junction nucleotides: 11. This CDR3 is built from 16 residues. Written as DNA, the CDR3 is TGTGCCAGTAGTAAAAATACGGGACAGGGTCCTAATGAGCAGTTCTTC. It translates to CASSKNTGQGPNEQFF.

This clone was found once. This rearrangement joins TRBV2 to TRBJ1-2, with TRBD1 matching over 7 bases. The CDR3 extends over 13 amino acids. V shed 6 bases and J 8 bases; nucleotides not matched to a gene: 9. Germline CDR1 is SNHLY and CDR2 is FYNNEI. This CDR3 is CASSRDSVLGYTF. CDR3 in DNA: TGTGCCAGCAGCCGGGACAGTGTTTTAGGCTACACCTTC.

On this clone: An end of the junction does not agree with germline; a read error may underlie this. The rearrangement links TRBV9 to TRBJ2-2; D is undetermined. This CDR3 has 13 residues. Germline V gene data show CDR1 as SGDLS and CDR2 as YYNGEE. Written as DNA, the CDR3 is TGTGCCAGCAGCGTAGAAAACAGCGGGGAGCTGTTTTTT. Its protein product is CASSVENSGELFF.

Worth noting for this clone: The junction departs from germline at one end; a sequencing error may be responsible. V gene TRBV7-9 combines with J gene TRBJ2-7, with 9 bases lining up with TRBD2. The CDR3 sequence is 16 residues long. Per the germline V gene, CDR1 is SEHNR and CDR2 is FQNEAQ (reference sequence). CDR3 sequence (DNA): TGTTCCAGCAGCTTAGCGGGACTAGCCCGAAGCGTCGAGCAGTACTTC. It codes for CSSSLAGLARSVEQYF.

The V gene is TRBV27, the J gene TRBJ2-1; D might be TRBD2 (5 bases). Trimming removed 6 bases at V and 7 bases at J, with 10 bases between. CDR1 and CDR2 (germline): MNHEY, SMNVEV (reference sequence). The CDR3 is 12 amino acids. CDR3 sequence: CASSPWENEQFF. DNA of the CDR3: TGTGCCAGCAGCCCTTGGGAGAATGAGCAGTTCTTC.

J is TRBJ1-2 and V is TRBV28, with 9 bases identical to TRBD1. The germline V gene encodes CDR1 MDHEN and CDR2 SYDVKM. Trimming removed 10 bases from V and 8 bases from J; junction bases left unmatched: 14. This CDR3 region has 14 residues. CDR3 loop: CATRSGQGGLGYTF. The DNA for the CDR3 is TGTGCCACCCGATCGGGACAGGGTGGGTTAGGCTACACCTTC.

The chain is built from TRBV7-3 and TRBJ2-2; tentative D call: TRBD2 (7 bases). CDR3 length equals 15 residues. CDR1 and CDR2 from the germline V gene are SGHTA and FQGTGA. Between the trimmed V and J ends, which lost 5 bases and 5 bases, there was a span of 15 bases. CDR3 DNA: TGTGCCAGCAGCAGAGAGGGAGGGGGGACCGGGGAGCTGTTTTTT. Its protein product is CASSREGGGTGELFF.

The V call is TRBV27, the J call TRBJ2-2, with 7 nucleotides matching TRBD1. The CDR3 is 16 residues long. CDR1 and CDR2 (germline): MNHEY, SMNVEV (reference sequence). J was trimmed by 4 bases and V by 2 bases; bases with no gene match: 7. The CDR3 coding sequence is TGTGCCAGCAGTTTAAGAGGGGACAGTCCCACCGGGGAGCTGTTTTTT. The encoded protein is CASSLRGDSPTGELFF.

This chain links TRBV7-9 with TRBJ2-5; 11 nucleotides match TRBD2. Unmatched junction bases numbered 5, after V lost 1 base and J lost 1 base. Germline V gene sequence: CDR1 SEHNR, CDR2 FQNEAQ (reference sequence). The CDR3 sequence is 17 residues long. The DNA for the CDR3 is TGTGCCAGCAGCTTAGGGATAGCGGGAGGGTTCCAAGAGACCCAGTACTTC. Its protein is CASSLGIAGGFQETQYF.

A few counts support this clone. The chain links TRBV30 to TRBJ1-2, with 7 nucleotides matching TRBD1. V shed 0 bases and J 4 bases; nucleotides not matched to a gene: 8. The V gene's germline CDR1 is GTSNPN and CDR2 SVGIG (reference sequence). The CDR3 consists of 15 residues. The CDR3 here is CAWSVRGTVSYGYTF. In DNA, the CDR3 is TGTGCCTGGAGTGTACGCGGGACAGTTAGCTATGGCTACACCTTC.

This CDR3 is CASSQEVSRKSSYEQYF. The CDR3 DNA sequence: TGTGCCAGCAGCCAAGAAGTCTCGCGTAAGAGCTCCTACGAGCAGTACTTC. The chain uses TRBV4-2 and TRBJ2-7; D gene uncertain. The V and J ends lost 0 bases and 0 bases respectively, with 15 bases between them. The CDR3 runs to 17 residues. Germline CDR1 and CDR2: LGHNA and YNFKEQ.

The chain is built from TRBV6-1 and TRBJ1-2, with D tentatively TRBD1 (6 bases). The CDR3 is 12 residues long. The germline V gene encodes CDR1 MNHNS and CDR2 SASEGT. V dropped 5 bases and J dropped 8 bases, with 12 bases sitting between them. The CDR3 region has the DNA TGTGCCAGCAGTCTCACAGGGTTCGGCTACACCTTC. It codes for CASSLTGFGYTF.

The chain carries TRBV5-4 and TRBJ1-2; no firm D call. Per germline, CDR1 SGHNT and CDR2 YYREEE (reference sequence). CDR3 length equals 15 residues. V lost 0 bases to trimming and J lost 1 base, with 10 bases between them. This chain's CDR3 is CASSLAAGLNYGYTF. CDR3 bases: TGTGCCAGCAGCTTGGCGGCAGGACTTAACTATGGCTACACCTTC.